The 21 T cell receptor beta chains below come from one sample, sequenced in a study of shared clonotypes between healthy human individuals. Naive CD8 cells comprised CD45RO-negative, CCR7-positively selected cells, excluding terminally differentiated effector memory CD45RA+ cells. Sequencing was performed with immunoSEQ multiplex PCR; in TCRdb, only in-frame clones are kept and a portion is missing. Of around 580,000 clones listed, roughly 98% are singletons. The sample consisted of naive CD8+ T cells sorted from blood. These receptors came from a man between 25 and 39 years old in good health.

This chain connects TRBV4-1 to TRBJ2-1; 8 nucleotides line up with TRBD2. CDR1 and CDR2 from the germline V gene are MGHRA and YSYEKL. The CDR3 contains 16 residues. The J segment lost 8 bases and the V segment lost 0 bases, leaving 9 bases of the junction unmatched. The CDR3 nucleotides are TGCGCCAGCAGCCAAGAGGTGAGCGGGAGTACACATGAGCAGTTCTTC. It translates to CASSQEVSGSTHEQFF.

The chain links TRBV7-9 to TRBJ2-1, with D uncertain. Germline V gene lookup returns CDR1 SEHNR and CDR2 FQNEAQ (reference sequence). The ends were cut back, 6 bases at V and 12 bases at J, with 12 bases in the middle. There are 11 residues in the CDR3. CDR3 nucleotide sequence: TGTGCCAGCAGTGCACCCTGGGGGCAGTTCTTC. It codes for CASSAPWGQFF.

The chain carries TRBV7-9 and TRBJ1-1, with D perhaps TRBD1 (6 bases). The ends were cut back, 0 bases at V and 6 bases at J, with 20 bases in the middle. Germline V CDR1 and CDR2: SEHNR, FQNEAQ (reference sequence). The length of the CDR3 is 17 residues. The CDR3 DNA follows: TGTGCCAGCAGCTTAGCGAGGGGGAAGGGCACTGCGGCTGAAGCTTTCTTT. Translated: CASSLARGKGTAAEAFF.

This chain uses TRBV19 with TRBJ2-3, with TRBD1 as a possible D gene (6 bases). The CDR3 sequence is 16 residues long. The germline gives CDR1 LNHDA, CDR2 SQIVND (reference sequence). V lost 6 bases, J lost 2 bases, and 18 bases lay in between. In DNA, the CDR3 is TGTGCCAGTAGCACCCCCCGGACAGACCCCACAGATACGCAGTATTTT. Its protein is CASSTPRTDPTDTQYF. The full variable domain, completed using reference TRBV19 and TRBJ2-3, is DGGITQSPKYLFRKEGQNVTLSCEQNLNHDAMYWYRQDPGQGLRLIYYSQIVNDFQKGDIAEGYSVSREKKESFPLTVTSAQKNPTAFYLCASSTPRTDPTDTQYFGPGTRLTVL.

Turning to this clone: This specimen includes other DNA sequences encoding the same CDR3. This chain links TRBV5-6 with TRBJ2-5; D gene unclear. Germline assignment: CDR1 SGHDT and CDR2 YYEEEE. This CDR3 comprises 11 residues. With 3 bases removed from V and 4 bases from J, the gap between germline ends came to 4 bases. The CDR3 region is CASSSLETQYF. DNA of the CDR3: TGTGCCAGCAGCTCCTTAGAGACCCAGTACTTC.

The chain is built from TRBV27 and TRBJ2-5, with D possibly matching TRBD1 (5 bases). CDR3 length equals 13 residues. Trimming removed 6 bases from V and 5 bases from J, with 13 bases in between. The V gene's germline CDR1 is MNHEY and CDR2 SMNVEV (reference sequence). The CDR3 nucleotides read TGTGCCAGCAGCCGACTGACAGACGAGACCCAGTACTTC. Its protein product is CASSRLTDETQYF.

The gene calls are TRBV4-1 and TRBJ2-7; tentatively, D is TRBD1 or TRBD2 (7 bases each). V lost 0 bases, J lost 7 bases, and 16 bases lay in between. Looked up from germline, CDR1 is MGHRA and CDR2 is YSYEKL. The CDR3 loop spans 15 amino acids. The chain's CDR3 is CASSQDRGTAGEQYF. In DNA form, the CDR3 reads TGCGCCAGCAGCCAAGATCGGGGGACAGCGGGGGAGCAGTACTTC.

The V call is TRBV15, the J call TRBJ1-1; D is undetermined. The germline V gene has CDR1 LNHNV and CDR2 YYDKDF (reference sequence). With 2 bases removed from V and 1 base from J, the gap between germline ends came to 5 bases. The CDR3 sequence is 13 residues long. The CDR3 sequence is CATSRSENTEAFF. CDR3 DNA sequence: TGTGCCACCAGCAGATCCGAGAACACTGAAGCTTTCTTT. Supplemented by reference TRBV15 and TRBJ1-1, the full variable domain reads DAMVIQNPRYQVTQFGKPVTLSCSQTLNHNVMYWYQQKSSQAPKLLFHYYDKDFNNEADTPDNFQSRRPNTSFCFLDIRSPGLGDTAMYLCATSRSENTEAFFGQGTRLTVV.

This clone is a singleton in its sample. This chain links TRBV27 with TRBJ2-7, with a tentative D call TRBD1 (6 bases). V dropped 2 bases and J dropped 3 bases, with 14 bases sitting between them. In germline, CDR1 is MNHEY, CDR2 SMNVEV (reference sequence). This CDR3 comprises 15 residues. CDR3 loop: CASSLIGGESYEQYF. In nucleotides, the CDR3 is TGTGCCAGCAGTTTAATTGGGGGCGAGAGCTACGAGCAGTACTTC.

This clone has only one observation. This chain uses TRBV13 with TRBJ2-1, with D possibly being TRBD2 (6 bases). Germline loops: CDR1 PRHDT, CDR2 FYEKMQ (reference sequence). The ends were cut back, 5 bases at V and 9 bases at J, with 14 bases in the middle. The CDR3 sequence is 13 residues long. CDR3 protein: CASSESGVGEQFF. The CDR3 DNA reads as TGTGCCAGCAGCGAGTCGGGAGTCGGTGAGCAGTTCTTC.

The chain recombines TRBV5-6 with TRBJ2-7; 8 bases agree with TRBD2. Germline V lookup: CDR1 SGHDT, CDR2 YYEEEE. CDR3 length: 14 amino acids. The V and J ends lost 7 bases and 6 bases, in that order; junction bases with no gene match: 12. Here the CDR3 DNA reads TGTGCCAGCGGATTAGGACTAGCAAGGGGCGAGCAGTACTTC. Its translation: CASGLGLARGEQYF.

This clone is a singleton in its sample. CDR3 bases: TGTGCCAGCAGCTTTATTTCGGACGTCGTTTTTGATGAGCAGTTCTTC. Protein sequence: CASSFISDVVFDEQFF. The gene calls are TRBV5-6 and TRBJ2-1, with no clear D. The CDR3 consists of 16 residues. Between the trimmed V and J ends, which lost 2 bases and 8 bases, there was a span of 20 bases. CDR1 is SGHDT, CDR2 YYEEEE, per germline.

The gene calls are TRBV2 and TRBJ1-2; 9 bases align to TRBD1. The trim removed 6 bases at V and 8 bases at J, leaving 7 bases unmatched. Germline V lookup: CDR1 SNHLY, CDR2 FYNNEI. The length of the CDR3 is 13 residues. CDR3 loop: CASRSWTGDGYTF. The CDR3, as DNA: TGTGCCAGCAGAAGCTGGACAGGGGACGGCTACACCTTC.

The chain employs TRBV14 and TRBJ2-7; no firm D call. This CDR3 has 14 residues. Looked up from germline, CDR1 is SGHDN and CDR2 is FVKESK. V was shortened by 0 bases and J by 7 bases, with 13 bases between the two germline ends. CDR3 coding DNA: TGTGCCAGCAGCCAAGATATCCTGGCGAGAGAGCAGTACTTC. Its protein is CASSQDILAREQYF. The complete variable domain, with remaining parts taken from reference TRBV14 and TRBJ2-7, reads EAGVTQFPSHSVIEKGQTVTLRCDPISGHDNLYWYRRVMGKEIKFLLHFVKESKQDESGMPNNRFLAERTGGTYSTLKVQPAELEDSGVYFCASSQDILAREQYFGPGTRLTVT.

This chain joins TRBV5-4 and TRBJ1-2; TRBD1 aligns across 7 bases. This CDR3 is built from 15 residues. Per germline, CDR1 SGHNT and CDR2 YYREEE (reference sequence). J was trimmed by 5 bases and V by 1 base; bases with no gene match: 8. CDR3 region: CASSLSKGAPYGYTF. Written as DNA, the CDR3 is TGTGCCAGCAGCTTGAGTAAGGGGGCCCCATATGGCTACACCTTC.

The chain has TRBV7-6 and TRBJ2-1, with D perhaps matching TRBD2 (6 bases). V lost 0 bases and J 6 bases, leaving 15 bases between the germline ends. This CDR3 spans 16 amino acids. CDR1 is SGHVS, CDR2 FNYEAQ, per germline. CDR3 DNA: TGTGCCAGCAGCTTAGCGTCCCGGACTAACGCCAATGAGCAGTTCTTC. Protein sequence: CASSLASRTNANEQFF.

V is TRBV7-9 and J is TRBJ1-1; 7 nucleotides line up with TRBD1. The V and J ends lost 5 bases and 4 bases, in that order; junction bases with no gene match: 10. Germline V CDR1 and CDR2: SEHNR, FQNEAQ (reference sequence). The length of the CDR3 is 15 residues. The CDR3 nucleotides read TGTGCCAGCAGCCAAGGACAGGTCGGTGGCACTGAAGCTTTCTTT. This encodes CASSQGQVGGTEAFF.

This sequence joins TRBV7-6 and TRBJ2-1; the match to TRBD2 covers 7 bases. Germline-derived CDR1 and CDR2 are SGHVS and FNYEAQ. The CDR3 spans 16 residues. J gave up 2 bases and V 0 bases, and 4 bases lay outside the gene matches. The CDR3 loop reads CASSLARSGPYNEQFF. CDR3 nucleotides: TGTGCCAGCAGCTTAGCCCGTAGCGGGCCCTACAATGAGCAGTTCTTC.

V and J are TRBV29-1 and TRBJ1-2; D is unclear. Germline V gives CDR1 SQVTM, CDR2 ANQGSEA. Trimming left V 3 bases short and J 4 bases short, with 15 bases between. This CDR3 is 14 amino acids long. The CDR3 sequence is CSVDLDRPSYGYTF. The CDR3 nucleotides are TGCAGCGTTGATCTAGACCGGCCCTCCTATGGCTACACCTTC.

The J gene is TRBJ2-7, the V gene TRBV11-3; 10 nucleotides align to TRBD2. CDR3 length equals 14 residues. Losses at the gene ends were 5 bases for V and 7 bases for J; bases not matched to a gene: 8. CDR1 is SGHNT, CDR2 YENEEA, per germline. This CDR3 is CASSPAGGGGEQYF. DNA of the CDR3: TGTGCCAGCAGCCCAGCGGGGGGGGGAGGAGAGCAGTACTTC. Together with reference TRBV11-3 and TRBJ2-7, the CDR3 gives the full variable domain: EAGVVQSPRYKIIEKKQPVAFWCNPISGHNTLYWYLQNLGQGPELLIRYENEEAVDDSQLPKDRFSAERLKGVDSTLKIQPAELGDSAVYLCASSPAGGGGEQYFGPGTRLTVT.

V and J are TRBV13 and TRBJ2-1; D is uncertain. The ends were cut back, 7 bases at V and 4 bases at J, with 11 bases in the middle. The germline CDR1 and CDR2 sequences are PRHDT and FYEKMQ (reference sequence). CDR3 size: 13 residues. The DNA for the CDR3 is TGTGCCAGCATGCTGGGGTTATACAATGAGCAGTTCTTC. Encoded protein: CASMLGLYNEQFF.